These T cell receptor beta chains were read from a single sample in a study of blood T cell repertoires in COVID-19. Method: immunoSEQ multiplex PCR; TCRdb's copy keeps in-frame clones and lacks some. The repertoire holds approximately 67,000 clones, with 91% as singletons. Specimen: peripheral blood. These receptor sequences come from a woman aged 55-70 years with active COVID-19. CDR3s include the opening cysteine and the closing phenylalanine or tryptophan. A D gene is named only where the DNA matches it firmly. Some rows have no size entry. The others give once, few or many, or a class for an expanded clone.

j_gene: TRBJ2-5; d_gene: .; abundance: once; v_gene: TRBV10-2; CDR3aa: CASSEPGGWQETQYF; CDR3nt: TGCGCCAGCAGTGAGCCTGGGGGCTGGCAAGAGACCCAGTACTTC
j_gene: TRBJ2-1; d_gene: TRBD2; abundance: .; v_gene: TRBV20-1; CDR3aa: CSASPAGGLRYNEQFF; CDR3nt: TGCAGTGCTAGTCCAGCGGGAGGGCTCCGTTACAATGAGCAGTTCTTC
j_gene: TRBJ2-6; d_gene: .; abundance: .; v_gene: TRBV10-3; CDR3aa: CAPYRDSGANVLTF; CDR3nt: TGTGCCCCGTACAGGGACTCTGGGGCCAACGTCCTGACTTTC
j_gene: TRBJ2-7; d_gene: .; abundance: .; v_gene: TRBV3-1/TRBV3-2; CDR3aa: CASNSGDLPYEQYF; CDR3nt: TGTGCCAGCAATTCGGGGGACCTCCCCTACGAGCAGTACTTC
j_gene: TRBJ2-7; d_gene: .; abundance: .; v_gene: TRBV5-5; CDR3aa: CASSSIDSASYEQYF; CDR3nt: TGTGCCAGCAGCTCCATTGACAGTGCCTCCTACGAGCAGTACTTC
j_gene: TRBJ2-1; d_gene: TRBD1; abundance: once; v_gene: TRBV11-2; CDR3aa: CASSRDRGNGRANEQFF; CDR3nt: TGTGCCAGCAGCCGGGACAGGGGAAACGGGAGGGCGAATGAGCAGTTCTTC
j_gene: TRBJ1-4; d_gene: .; abundance: .; v_gene: TRBV3-1/TRBV3-2; CDR3aa: CASSQKVGFGNEKLFF; CDR3nt: TGTGCCAGCAGCCAGAAGGTCGGGTTTGGTAATGAAAAACTGTTTTTT
j_gene: TRBJ2-2; d_gene: .; abundance: .; v_gene: TRBV28; CDR3aa: CASSSNPRTGELFF; CDR3nt: TGTGCCAGCAGTTCGAACCCGAGGACCGGGGAGCTGTTTTTT
j_gene: TRBJ1-6; d_gene: TRBD1; abundance: .; v_gene: TRBV10-1; CDR3aa: CASSAGTARSPLHF; CDR3nt: TGCGCCAGCAGTGCCGGGACAGCTCGATCACCCCTCCACTTT
j_gene: TRBJ1-2; d_gene: TRBD1; abundance: .; v_gene: TRBV28; CDR3aa: CASSDSGQVHGYTF; CDR3nt: TGTGCCAGCAGTGACTCGGGACAGGTCCATGGCTACACCTTC
j_gene: TRBJ2-1; d_gene: TRBD2; abundance: .; v_gene: TRBV10-3; CDR3aa: CAISESGTSGSNEQFF; CDR3nt: TGTGCCATCAGTGAGTCGGGGACTAGCGGGAGCAATGAGCAGTTCTTC
j_gene: TRBJ1-1; d_gene: TRBD1; abundance: .; v_gene: TRBV19; CDR3aa: CASSMVGTGEAEAFF; CDR3nt: TGTGCCAGTAGTATGGTAGGGACAGGGGAGGCTGAAGCTTTCTTT
j_gene: TRBJ2-7; d_gene: TRBD2; abundance: once; v_gene: TRBV29-1; CDR3aa: CSVGVGGGSYEQYF; CDR3nt: TGCAGCGTTGGGGTCGGGGGGGGCAGCTACGAGCAGTACTTC
j_gene: TRBJ2-1; d_gene: TRBD2; abundance: .; v_gene: TRBV25-1; CDR3aa: CTSSPSGLGFYNEQFF; CDR3nt: TGTACCAGCAGCCCATCGGGACTAGGGTTTTACAATGAGCAGTTCTTC
j_gene: TRBJ2-3; d_gene: TRBD1; abundance: .; v_gene: TRBV5-8; CDR3aa: CASSLEGTGFTDTQYF; CDR3nt: TGTGCCAGCAGCTTGGAGGGGACAGGGTTCACAGATACGCAGTATTTT
j_gene: TRBJ2-5; d_gene: .; abundance: .; v_gene: TRBV30; CDR3aa: CAWSVQVETQYF; CDR3nt: TGTGCCTGGAGTGTACAGGTGGAGACCCAGTACTTC
j_gene: TRBJ2-7; d_gene: .; abundance: .; v_gene: TRBV7-9; CDR3aa: CASSLDSGKQYF; CDR3nt: TGTGCCAGCAGCCTAGACTCAGGGAAGCAGTACTTC
j_gene: TRBJ2-1; d_gene: TRBD2; abundance: .; v_gene: TRBV7-6; CDR3aa: CASSSPERLAGGEQFF; CDR3nt: TGTGCCAGCAGCTCCCCTGAGCGGCTAGCGGGAGGTGAGCAGTTCTTC
j_gene: TRBJ2-1; d_gene: TRBD2; abundance: .; v_gene: TRBV4-2; CDR3aa: CASSQWASGIREIEQFF; CDR3nt: TGTGCCAGCAGCCAATGGGCTAGCGGAATCCGGGAAATTGAGCAGTTCTTC
j_gene: TRBJ2-3; d_gene: .; abundance: .; v_gene: TRBV6-6; CDR3aa: CASSTLGGTDTQYF; CDR3nt: TGTGCCAGCAGTACCTTGGGAGGCACAGATACGCAGTATTTT
j_gene: TRBJ2-1; d_gene: TRBD2; abundance: .; v_gene: TRBV3-1/TRBV3-2; CDR3aa: CASTGTSEGEQFF; CDR3nt: TGTGCCAGCACGGGGACTAGCGAGGGGGAGCAGTTCTTC
j_gene: TRBJ2-5; d_gene: TRBD2; abundance: .; v_gene: TRBV5-4; CDR3aa: CASSSKGSGRSQETQYF; CDR3nt: TGTGCCAGCAGCTCAAAAGGTAGCGGGAGGTCACAAGAGACCCAGTACTTC
j_gene: TRBJ1-6; d_gene: TRBD1; abundance: few; v_gene: TRBV7-8; CDR3aa: CASSSRGQANSPLHF; CDR3nt: TGTGCCAGCAGCTCACGGGGACAGGCGAATTCACCCCTCCACTTT
j_gene: TRBJ1-1; d_gene: .; abundance: .; v_gene: TRBV9; CDR3aa: CASSAQMRVQNTEAFF; CDR3nt: TGTGCCAGCAGCGCCCAAATGAGGGTTCAGAACACTGAAGCTTTCTTT
j_gene: TRBJ2-7; d_gene: .; abundance: .; v_gene: TRBV5-1; CDR3aa: CASSLFGGPGEQYF; CDR3nt: TGCGCCAGCAGCTTATTCGGGGGGCCAGGGGAGCAGTACTTC
j_gene: TRBJ1-1; d_gene: TRBD1; abundance: .; v_gene: TRBV19; CDR3aa: CASSIGSRGPVAVAFF; CDR3nt: TGTGCCAGTAGTATAGGATCCAGGGGGCCGGTTGCGGTTGCTTTCTTT
j_gene: TRBJ1-5; d_gene: TRBD1; abundance: few; v_gene: TRBV3-1/TRBV3-2; CDR3aa: CASSQAGGRGNQPQHF; CDR3nt: TGTGCCAGCAGCCAAGCAGGGGGCAGGGGCAATCAGCCCCAGCATTTT
j_gene: TRBJ2-7; d_gene: TRBD2; abundance: .; v_gene: TRBV2; CDR3aa: CASSQPSGIPYEQYF; CDR3nt: TGTGCCAGCAGTCAACCTAGCGGAATACCCTACGAGCAGTACTTC